This T cell receptor beta chain stems from a study of CD8 T cells in ankylosing spondylitis. Study-wide points: Seemingly characteristic of ankylosing spondylitis blood was a TCR beta motif consisting of eight highly homologous variants. Reported data indicate significant enrichment of disease-linked clones within matched ankylosing spondylitis synovial fluid.

It was by quantitative 5'-RACE with molecular barcodes that TCR beta libraries were made. MiXCR, applied by TCRdb to the 5' RACE reads, yields one record per CDR3 protein. Altogether 150,000 to 200,000 distinct CDR3 sequences are present, about 20% being singletons, with the ten largest covering around 4.5%. V gave up 4 bases and J gave up 0 bases, with 6 bases separating them. CDR1 and CDR2 (germline): SQVTM, ANQGSEA. The CDR3 totals 12 residues. This clonotype was observed at least ten times. Its specificity is unknown. Sequenced sample: blood, either unsorted or a sorted T cell fraction (not recorded which). The chain combines TRBV29-1 with TRBJ1-1; no definite D call. The TCR was taken from a male donor aged 10 to 35 with ankylosing spondylitis or in good health (not recorded which). The CDR3 DNA sequence: TGCAGCGTTGGGCCGATGAACACTGAAGCTTTCTTT. It yields the protein CSVGPMNTEAFF. The full variable domain, with the rest looked up from reference TRBV29-1 and TRBJ1-1, is SAVISQKPSRDICQRGTSLTIQCQVDSQVTMMFWYRQQPGQSLTLIATANQGSEATYESGFVIDKFPISRPNLTFSTLTVSNMSPEDSSIYLCSVGPMNTEAFFGQGTRLTVV.